Each of the 14 T cell receptor beta chains below was sequenced from the same sample in a study of shared clonotypes between healthy human individuals. Sequenced by immunoSEQ multiplex PCR; TCRdb stores in-frame clones only, minus some. The sample lists about 700,000 clones, around 90% seen once, with about 24% in the top ten. CD45RO-negative CD8 cells positively selected for CCR7 made up the naive population, which excluded terminally differentiated effector memory CD45RA+ cells. Specimen: naive CD8+ T cells sorted from blood. These receptors came from a man in his thirties or forties in good health.

Comments on this clone: The sample holds other DNA sequences that translate to the same CDR3. The chain recombines TRBV4-1 with TRBJ1-5; no clear D. Trimming shortened V by 4 bases and J by 0 bases, and 10 bases separated the two germline ends. The CDR3 runs 15 residues. The germline V gene has CDR1 MGHRA and CDR2 YSYEKL. CDR3 bases: TGCGCCAGCAGCCCACGGGCGGTTAGCAATCAGCCCCAGCATTTT. It translates to CASSPRAVSNQPQHF.

This clone was picked up a small number of times. The chain uses TRBV2 and TRBJ2-7; unclear D gene. This CDR3 is built from 14 residues. CDR1 SNHLY and CDR2 FYNNEI come from the germline V gene. V lost 7 bases and J lost 2, with 15 bases in between. CDR3 coding DNA: TGTGCCAGCAATCTAGGACGAGGTGCCTACGAGCAGTACTTC. It yields the protein CASNLGRGAYEQYF.

The chain joins TRBV14 to TRBJ2-3; tentatively, D is TRBD1 (6 bases). The CDR3 spans 15 residues. V lost 5 bases and J 5 bases, leaving 17 bases between the germline ends. Germline V gene lookup returns CDR1 SGHDN and CDR2 FVKESK. The CDR3 DNA reads as TGTGCCAGCAGCACTTACAGGGAGAGGGAAGATACGCAGTATTTT. Translated, it gives CASSTYREREDTQYF. Supplemented by reference TRBV14 and TRBJ2-3, the full variable domain reads EAGVTQFPSHSVIEKGQTVTLRCDPISGHDNLYWYRRVMGKEIKFLLHFVKESKQDESGMPNNRFLAERTGGTYSTLKVQPAELEDSGVYFCASSTYREREDTQYFGPGTRLTVL.

The chain carries TRBV7-8 and TRBJ2-2, with D possibly matching TRBD1 (5 bases). The CDR3 runs to 16 residues. Germline V CDR1 and CDR2: SGHVS, FQNEAQ. Between the trimmed V and J ends, which lost 5 bases and 1 base, there was a span of 14 bases. The CDR3 protein is CASSHHLGQNTGELFF. In nucleotides, the CDR3 is TGTGCCAGCAGCCACCATCTGGGGCAGAACACCGGGGAGCTGTTTTTT.

This chain links TRBV27 with TRBJ2-7, with D unresolved. Germline values: CDR1 MNHEY, CDR2 SMNVEV (reference sequence). This CDR3 contains 13 residues. V dropped 2 bases and J dropped 4 bases, with 9 bases sitting between them. DNA of the CDR3: TGTGCCAGCAGTTTAGGGAATGAATACGAGCAGTACTTC. It specifies CASSLGNEYEQYF.

V gene TRBV4-3 combines with J gene TRBJ2-3, with TRBD2 matching 11 bases. J was trimmed by 4 bases and V by 5 bases; bases with no gene match: 5. The germline V gene has CDR1 LGHNA and CDR2 YSLEER. The CDR3 spans 15 residues. The CDR3 spells CASSSGLAVADTQYF. CDR3 sequence (DNA): TGCGCCAGCAGCTCGGGACTAGCGGTTGCAGATACGCAGTATTTT.

The chain is built from TRBV27 and TRBJ2-7, with D unresolved. In germline, CDR1 is MNHEY, CDR2 SMNVEV (reference sequence). Trimming left V 5 bases short and J 5 bases short, with 10 bases between. The CDR3 contains 12 residues. Here the CDR3 DNA reads TGTGCCAGCAGTGACTGGGGTGACGAGCAGTACTTC. Its protein product is CASSDWGDEQYF.

The chain recombines TRBV11-1 with TRBJ2-3; D may be TRBD1 or TRBD2 (6 bases each). Germline V gene data show CDR1 as SGHAT and CDR2 as FQDESV (reference sequence). The CDR3 length is 14 residues. Trimming took 7 bases from V and 7 from J, leaving 18 bases between them. Here the CDR3 DNA reads TGTGCCAGCAACCCTCTGGGGGGCGCAAATACGCAGTATTTT. This sequence encodes CASNPLGGANTQYF. Full variable domain (outside the CDR3, taken from reference TRBV11-1 and TRBJ2-3): EAEVAQSPRYKITEKSQAVAFWCDPISGHATLYWYRQILGQGPELLVQFQDESVVDDSQLPKDRFSAERLKGVDSTLKIQPAELGDSAMYLCASNPLGGANTQYFGPGTRLTVL.

As regards this clone: Other DNA variants within this sample encode the same CDR3. The V call is TRBV7-9, the J call TRBJ1-5; D is unresolved. Germline V lookup: CDR1 SEHNR, CDR2 FQNEAQ (reference sequence). The CDR3 is made up of 12 amino acids. Between the trimmed V and J ends, which lost 1 base and 5 bases, there was a span of 3 bases. CDR3 nucleotides: TGTGCCAGCAGCTTAGACTATCAGCCCCAGCATTTT. This codes for CASSLDYQPQHF.

J is TRBJ2-5 and V is TRBV11-2; no clear D. Germline CDR1 SGHAT, CDR2 FQNNGV. With 3 bases removed from V and 5 bases from J, the gap between germline ends came to 10 bases. CDR3 length: 13 amino acids. CDR3 sequence: CASSLFFRETQYF. The CDR3 nucleotides are TGTGCCAGCAGCTTGTTTTTCAGGGAGACCCAGTACTTC.

Note on this clone: The germline gene is not matched at one end of the junction; a read error may be the cause. The chain joins TRBV7-9 to TRBJ2-7, with 9 nucleotides matching TRBD1. The germline V gene encodes CDR1 SEHNR and CDR2 FQNEAQ (reference sequence). This CDR3 has 15 amino acids. CDR3 amino acids: CASSIAWDRVIEQYF. The CDR3 DNA is TGTGCCAGCAGCATAGCCTGGGACAGGGTTATCGAGCAGTACTTC.

The rearrangement links TRBV27 to TRBJ1-1; no firm D call. The germline CDR1 and CDR2 sequences are MNHEY and SMNVEV (reference sequence). CDR3 length: 12 amino acids. V lost 5 bases and J 4 bases, leaving 8 bases between the germline ends. The CDR3 reads CASSGSSTEAFF. The CDR3 DNA reads as TGTGCCAGCAGTGGCAGTAGCACTGAAGCTTTCTTT.

The chain has TRBV9 and TRBJ2-3; 7 bases match TRBD2. Germline V CDR1 and CDR2: SGDLS, YYNGEE. The CDR3 runs 17 residues. Germline trimming cut 3 bases from V and 2 bases from J; bases unmatched to any gene: 12. CDR3 coding DNA: TGTGCCAGCAGCGATGGGACTACCAGTACTCACACAGATACGCAGTATTTT. Translated, it gives CASSDGTTSTHTDTQYF.

This clone was found once. This chain connects TRBV27 to TRBJ2-5; the D gene is possibly TRBD2 (5 bases). The CDR3 is 14 amino acids. Trimming removed 3 bases from V and 5 bases from J, with 13 bases in between. Germline V gene sequence: CDR1 MNHEY, CDR2 SMNVEV (reference sequence). CDR3 amino acids: CASSFLGPGETQYF. Written as DNA, the CDR3 is TGTGCCAGCAGTTTTCTAGGACCGGGGGAGACCCAGTACTTC.